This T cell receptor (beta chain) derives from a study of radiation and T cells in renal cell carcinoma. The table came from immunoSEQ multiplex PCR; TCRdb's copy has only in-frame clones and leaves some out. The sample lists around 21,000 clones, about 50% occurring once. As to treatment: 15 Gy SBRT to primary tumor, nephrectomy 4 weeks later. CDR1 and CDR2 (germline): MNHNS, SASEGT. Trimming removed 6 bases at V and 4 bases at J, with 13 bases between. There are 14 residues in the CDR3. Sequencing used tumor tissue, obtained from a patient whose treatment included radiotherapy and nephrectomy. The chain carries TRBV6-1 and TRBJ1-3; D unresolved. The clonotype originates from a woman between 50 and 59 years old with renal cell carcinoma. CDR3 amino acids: CASRPQRGGNTIYF. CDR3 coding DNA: TGTGCCAGCAGGCCTCAACGGGGAGGAAACACCATATATTTT.